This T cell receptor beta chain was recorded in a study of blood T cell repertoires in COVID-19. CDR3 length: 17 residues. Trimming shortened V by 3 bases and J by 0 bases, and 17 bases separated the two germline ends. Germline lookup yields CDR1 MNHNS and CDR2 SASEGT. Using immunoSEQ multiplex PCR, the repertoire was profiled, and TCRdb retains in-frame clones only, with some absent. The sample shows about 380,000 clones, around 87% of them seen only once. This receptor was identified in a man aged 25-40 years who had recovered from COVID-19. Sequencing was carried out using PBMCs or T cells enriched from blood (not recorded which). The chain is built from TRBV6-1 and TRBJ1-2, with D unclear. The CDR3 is CASSDEPPSGANYGYTF. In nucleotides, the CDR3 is TGTGCCAGCAGTGATGAGCCCCCCTCCGGGGCTAACTATGGCTACACCTTC.